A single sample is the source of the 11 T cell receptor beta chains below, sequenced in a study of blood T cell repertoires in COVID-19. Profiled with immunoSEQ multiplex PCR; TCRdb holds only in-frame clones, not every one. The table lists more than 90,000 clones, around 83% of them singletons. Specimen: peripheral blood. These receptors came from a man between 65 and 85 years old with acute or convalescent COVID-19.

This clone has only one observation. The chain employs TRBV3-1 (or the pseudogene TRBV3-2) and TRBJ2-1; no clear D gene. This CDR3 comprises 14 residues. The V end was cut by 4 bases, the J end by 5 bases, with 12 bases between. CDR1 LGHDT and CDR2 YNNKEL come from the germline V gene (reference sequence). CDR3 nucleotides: TGTGCCAGCAGCCCCCGTGGCGGAAACAATGAGCAGTTCTTC. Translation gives CASSPRGGNNEQFF.

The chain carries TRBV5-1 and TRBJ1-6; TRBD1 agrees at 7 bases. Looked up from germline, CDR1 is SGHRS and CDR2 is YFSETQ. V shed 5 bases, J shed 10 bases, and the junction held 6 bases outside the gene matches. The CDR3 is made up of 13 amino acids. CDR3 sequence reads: CASSLGGGSPLHF. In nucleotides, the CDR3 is TGCGCCAGCAGTCTAGGGGGCGGGTCACCCCTCCACTTT.

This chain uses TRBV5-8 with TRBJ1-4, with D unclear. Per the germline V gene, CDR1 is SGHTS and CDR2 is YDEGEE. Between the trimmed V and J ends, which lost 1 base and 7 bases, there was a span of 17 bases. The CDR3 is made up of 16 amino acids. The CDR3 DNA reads TGTGCCAGCAGCTTGACCGGACTGGGCAGAGGTGAAAAACTGTTTTTT. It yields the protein CASSLTGLGRGEKLFF.

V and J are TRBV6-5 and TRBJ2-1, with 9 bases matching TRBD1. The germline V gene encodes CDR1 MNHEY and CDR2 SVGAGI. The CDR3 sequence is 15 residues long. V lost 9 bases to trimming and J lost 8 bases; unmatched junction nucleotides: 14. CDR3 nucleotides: TGTGCCAGTTGCCGGGGGACAGGGTGGGTTTATGAGCAGTTCTTC. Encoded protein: CASCRGTGWVYEQFF.

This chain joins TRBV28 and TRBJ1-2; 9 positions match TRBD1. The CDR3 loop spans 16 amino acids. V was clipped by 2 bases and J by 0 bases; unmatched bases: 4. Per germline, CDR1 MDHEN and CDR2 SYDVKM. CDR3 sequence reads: CASSLGGQGSNYGYTF. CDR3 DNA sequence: TGTGCCAGCAGTTTAGGGGGACAGGGATCTAACTATGGCTACACCTTC.

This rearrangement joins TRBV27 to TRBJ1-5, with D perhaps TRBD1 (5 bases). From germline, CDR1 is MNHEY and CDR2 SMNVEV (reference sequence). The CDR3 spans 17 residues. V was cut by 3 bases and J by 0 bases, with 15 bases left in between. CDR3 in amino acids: CASSFKGPGSSNQPQHF. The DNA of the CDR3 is TGTGCCAGCAGTTTTAAGGGGCCCGGATCTAGCAATCAGCCCCAGCATTTT.

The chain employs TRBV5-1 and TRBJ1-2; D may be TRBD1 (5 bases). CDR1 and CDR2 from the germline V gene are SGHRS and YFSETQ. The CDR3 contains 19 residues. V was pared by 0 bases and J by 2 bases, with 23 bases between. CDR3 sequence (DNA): TGCGCCAGCAGCTTGGCCGCCTCCCCCCTCGGGGGGGGAAACTATGGCTACACCTTC. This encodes CASSLAASPLGGGNYGYTF.

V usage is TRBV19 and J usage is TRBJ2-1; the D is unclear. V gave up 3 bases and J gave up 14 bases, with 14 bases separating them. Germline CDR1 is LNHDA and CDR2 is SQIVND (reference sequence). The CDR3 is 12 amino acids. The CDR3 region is CASSIAEPVKFF. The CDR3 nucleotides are TGTGCCAGTAGTATTGCGGAGCCGGTAAAGTTCTTC.

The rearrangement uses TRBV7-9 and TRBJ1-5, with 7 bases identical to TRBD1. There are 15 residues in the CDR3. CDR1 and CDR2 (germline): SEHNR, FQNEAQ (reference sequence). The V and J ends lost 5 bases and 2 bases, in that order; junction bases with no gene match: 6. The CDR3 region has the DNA TGTGCCAGCAGCGCGGGACAGCCTCGCAATCAGCCCCAGCATTTT. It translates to CASSAGQPRNQPQHF.

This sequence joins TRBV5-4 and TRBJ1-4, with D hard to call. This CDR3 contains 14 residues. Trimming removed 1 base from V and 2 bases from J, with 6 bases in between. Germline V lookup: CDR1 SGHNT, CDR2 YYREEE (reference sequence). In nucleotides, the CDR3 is TGTGCCAGCAGCTTGTCCGGGACTAATGAAAAACTGTTTTTT. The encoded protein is CASSLSGTNEKLFF.

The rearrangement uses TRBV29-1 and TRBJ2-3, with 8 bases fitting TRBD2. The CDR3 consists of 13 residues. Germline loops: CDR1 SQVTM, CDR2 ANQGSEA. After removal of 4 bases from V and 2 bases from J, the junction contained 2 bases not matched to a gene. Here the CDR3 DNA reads TGCAGCGTTGCGGGGGGGTACACAGATACGCAGTATTTT. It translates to CSVAGGYTDTQYF.